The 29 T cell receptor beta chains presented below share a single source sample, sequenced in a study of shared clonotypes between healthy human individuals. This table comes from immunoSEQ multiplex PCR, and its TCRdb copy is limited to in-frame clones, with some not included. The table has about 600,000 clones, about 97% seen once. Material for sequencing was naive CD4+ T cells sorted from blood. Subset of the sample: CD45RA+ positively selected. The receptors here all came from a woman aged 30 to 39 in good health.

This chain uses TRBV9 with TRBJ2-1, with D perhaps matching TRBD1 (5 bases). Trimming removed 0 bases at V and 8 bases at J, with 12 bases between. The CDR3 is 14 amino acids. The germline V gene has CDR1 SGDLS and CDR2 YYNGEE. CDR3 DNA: TGTGCCAGCAGCGTAGGGGGCCTGGGTTATGAGCAGTTCTTC. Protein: CASSVGGLGYEQFF. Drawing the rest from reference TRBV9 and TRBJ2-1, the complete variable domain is DSGVTQTPKHLITATGQRVTLRCSPRSGDLSVYWYQQSLDQGLQFLIQYYNGEERAKGNILERFSAQQFPDLHSELNLSSLELGDSALYFCASSVGGLGYEQFFGPGTRLTVL.

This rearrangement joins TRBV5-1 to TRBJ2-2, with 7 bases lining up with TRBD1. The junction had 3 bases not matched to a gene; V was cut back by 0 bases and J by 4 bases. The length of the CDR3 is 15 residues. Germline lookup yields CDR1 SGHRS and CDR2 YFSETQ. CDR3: CASSLAGQITGELFF. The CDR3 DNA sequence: TGCGCCAGCAGCTTGGCGGGACAGATCACCGGGGAGCTGTTTTTT.

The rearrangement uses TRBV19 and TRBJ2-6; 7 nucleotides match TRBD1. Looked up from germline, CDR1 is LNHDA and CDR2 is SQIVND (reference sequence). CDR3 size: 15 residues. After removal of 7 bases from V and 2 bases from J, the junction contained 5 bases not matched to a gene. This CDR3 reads CASNKGAPGANVLTF. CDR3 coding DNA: TGTGCCAGTAATAAGGGGGCGCCTGGGGCCAACGTCCTGACTTTC.

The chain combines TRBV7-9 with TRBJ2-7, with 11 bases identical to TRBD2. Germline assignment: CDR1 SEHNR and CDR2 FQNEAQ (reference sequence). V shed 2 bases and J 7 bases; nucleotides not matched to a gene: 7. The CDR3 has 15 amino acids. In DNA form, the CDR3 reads TGTGCCAGCAGCTTACTAGCGGGAGGCCGGGGGGAGCAGTACTTC. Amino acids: CASSLLAGGRGEQYF.

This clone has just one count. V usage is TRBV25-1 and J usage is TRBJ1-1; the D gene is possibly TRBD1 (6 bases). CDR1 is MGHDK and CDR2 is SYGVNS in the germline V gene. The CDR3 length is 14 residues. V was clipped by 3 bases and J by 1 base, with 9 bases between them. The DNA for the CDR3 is TGTGCCAGCAGTGACATACAGGGGAACACTGAAGCTTTCTTT. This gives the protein CASSDIQGNTEAFF.

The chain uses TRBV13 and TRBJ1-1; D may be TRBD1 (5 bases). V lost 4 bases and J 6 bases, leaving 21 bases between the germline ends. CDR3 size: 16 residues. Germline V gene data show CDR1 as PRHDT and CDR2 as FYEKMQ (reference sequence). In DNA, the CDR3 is TGTGCCAGCAGCTCGGGGCTCATTGAAGGGTTCCCTGAAGCTTTCTTT. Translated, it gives CASSSGLIEGFPEAFF.

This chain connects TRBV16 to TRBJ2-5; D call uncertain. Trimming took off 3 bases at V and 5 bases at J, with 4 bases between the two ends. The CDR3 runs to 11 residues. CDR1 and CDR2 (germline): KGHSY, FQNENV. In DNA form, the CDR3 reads TGTGCCAGCAGCCAGGAGGAGACCCAGTACTTC. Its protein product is CASSQEETQYF.

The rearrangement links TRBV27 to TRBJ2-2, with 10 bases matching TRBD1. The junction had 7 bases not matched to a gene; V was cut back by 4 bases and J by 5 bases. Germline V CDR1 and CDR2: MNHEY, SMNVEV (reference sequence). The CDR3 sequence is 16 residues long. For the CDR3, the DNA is TGTGCCAGCAGTTCCCGACAGGGGGCGAGAACCGGGGAGCTGTTTTTT. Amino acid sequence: CASSSRQGARTGELFF.

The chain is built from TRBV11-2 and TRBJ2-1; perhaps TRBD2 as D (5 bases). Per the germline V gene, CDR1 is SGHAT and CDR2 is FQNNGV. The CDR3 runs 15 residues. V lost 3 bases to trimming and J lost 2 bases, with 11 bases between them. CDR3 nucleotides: TGTGCCAGCAGCTTTTCCTCCGGGGCCTACAATGAGCAGTTCTTC. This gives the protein CASSFSSGAYNEQFF. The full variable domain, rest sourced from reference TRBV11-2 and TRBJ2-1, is EAGVAQSPRYKIIEKRQSVAFWCNPISGHATLYWYQQILGQGPKLLIQFQNNGVVDDSQLPKDRFSAERLKGVDSTLKIQPAKLEDSAVYLCASSFSSGAYNEQFFGPGTRLTVL.

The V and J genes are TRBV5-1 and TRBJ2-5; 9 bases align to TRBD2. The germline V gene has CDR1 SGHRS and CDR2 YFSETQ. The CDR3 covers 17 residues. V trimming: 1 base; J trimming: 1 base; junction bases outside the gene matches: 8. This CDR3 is CASSLLSSGTLQETQYF. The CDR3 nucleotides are TGCGCCAGCAGCTTGCTCTCTAGCGGGACTCTCCAAGAGACCCAGTACTTC.

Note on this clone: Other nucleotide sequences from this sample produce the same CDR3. Here the CDR3 DNA reads TGTGCCAGCAGTGGGACGGCGGGTAATCAGCCCCAGCATTTT. Amino acids: CASSGTAGNQPQHF. V gene TRBV6-1 combines with J gene TRBJ1-5; unclear D gene. Looked up from germline, CDR1 is MNHNS and CDR2 is SASEGT. Trimming removed 4 bases at V and 4 bases at J, with 11 bases between. This CDR3 contains 14 residues.

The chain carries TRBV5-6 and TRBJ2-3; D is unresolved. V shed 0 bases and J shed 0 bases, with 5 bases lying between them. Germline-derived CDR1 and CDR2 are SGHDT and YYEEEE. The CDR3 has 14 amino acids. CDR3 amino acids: CASSLVASTDTQYF. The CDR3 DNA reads TGTGCCAGCAGCTTGGTGGCTAGCACAGATACGCAGTATTTT.

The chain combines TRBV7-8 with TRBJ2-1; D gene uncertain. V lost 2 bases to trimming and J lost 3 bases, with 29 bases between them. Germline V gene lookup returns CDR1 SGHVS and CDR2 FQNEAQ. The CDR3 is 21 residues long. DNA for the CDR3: TGTGCCAGCAGCTTATACTTTGGAAGGTGGGCAAAAAAACGAAACTACAATGAGCAGTTCTTC. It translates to CASSLYFGRWAKKRNYNEQFF.

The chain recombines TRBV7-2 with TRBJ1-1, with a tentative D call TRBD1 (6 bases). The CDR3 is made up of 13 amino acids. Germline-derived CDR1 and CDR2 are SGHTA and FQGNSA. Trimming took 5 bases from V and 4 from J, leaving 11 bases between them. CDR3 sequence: CASSTQGLTEAFF. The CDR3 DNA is TGTGCCAGCAGCACACAGGGTCTCACTGAAGCTTTCTTT.

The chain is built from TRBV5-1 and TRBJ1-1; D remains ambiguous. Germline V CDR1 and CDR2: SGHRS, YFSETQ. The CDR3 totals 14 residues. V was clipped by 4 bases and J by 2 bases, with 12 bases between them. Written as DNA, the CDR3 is TGCGCCAGCAGCCTTGGCAGCATTAACACTGAAGCTTTCTTT. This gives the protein CASSLGSINTEAFF.

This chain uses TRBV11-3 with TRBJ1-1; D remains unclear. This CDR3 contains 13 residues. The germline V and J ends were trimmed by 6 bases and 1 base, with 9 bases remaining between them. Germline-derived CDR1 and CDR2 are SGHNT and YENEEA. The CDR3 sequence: CASRSSGNTEAFF. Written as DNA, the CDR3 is TGTGCCAGCAGGTCCAGTGGGAACACTGAAGCTTTCTTT.

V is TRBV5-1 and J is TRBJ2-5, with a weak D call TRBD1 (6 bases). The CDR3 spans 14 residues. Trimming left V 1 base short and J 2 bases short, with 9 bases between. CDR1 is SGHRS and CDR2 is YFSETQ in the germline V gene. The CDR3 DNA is TGCGCCAGCAGCTTGTACAGGGAACAAGAGACCCAGTACTTC. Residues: CASSLYREQETQYF.

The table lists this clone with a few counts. CDR3 amino acids: CASSIVGRNTEAFF. The CDR3, as DNA: TGTGCCAGTAGTATAGTAGGACGGAACACTGAAGCTTTCTTT. The chain carries TRBV19 and TRBJ1-1; D ambiguous. The CDR3 sequence is 14 residues long. V shed 1 base and J shed 1 base, with 7 bases lying between them. Germline V gene data show CDR1 as LNHDA and CDR2 as SQIVND (reference sequence).

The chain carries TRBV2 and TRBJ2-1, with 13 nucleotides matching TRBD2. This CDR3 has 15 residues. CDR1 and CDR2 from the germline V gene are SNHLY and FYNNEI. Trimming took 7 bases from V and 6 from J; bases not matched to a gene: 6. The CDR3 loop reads CASTGLAGVGNEQFF. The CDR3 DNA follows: TGTGCCAGCACCGGACTAGCGGGAGTTGGCAATGAGCAGTTCTTC.

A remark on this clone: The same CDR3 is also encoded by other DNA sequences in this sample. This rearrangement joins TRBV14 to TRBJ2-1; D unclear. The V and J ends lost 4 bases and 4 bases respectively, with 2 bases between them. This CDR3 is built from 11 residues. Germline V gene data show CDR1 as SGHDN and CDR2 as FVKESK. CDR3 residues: CASSRYNEQFF. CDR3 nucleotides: TGTGCCAGCAGCCGATACAATGAGCAGTTCTTC.

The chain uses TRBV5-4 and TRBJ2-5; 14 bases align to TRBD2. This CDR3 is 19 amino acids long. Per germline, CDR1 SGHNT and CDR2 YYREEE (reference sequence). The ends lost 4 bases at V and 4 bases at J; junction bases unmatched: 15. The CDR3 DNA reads TGTGCCAGCAGCCTCGGACTAGCGGGAGGTGGGGCCGGGGTAGAGACCCAGTACTTC. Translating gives CASSLGLAGGGAGVETQYF.

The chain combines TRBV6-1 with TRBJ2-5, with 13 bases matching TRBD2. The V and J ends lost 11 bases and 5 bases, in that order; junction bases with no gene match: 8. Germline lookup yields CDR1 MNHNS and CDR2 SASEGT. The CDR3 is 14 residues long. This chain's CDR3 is CAGRTSGSGETQYF. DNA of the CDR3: TGTGCCGGGAGGACTAGCGGGAGTGGTGAGACCCAGTACTTC.

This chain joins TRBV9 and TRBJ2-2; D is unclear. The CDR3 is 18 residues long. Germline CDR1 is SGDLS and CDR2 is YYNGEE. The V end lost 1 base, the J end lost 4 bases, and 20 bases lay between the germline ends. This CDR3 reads CASSVTGLERPPTGELFF. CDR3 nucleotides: TGTGCCAGCAGCGTAACCGGGCTAGAGCGCCCCCCCACCGGGGAGCTGTTTTTT.

This CDR3 is CASSYSSRNQPQHF. CDR3 nucleotides: TGTGCCAGCAGTTACTCGTCACGCAATCAGCCCCAGCATTTT. The V gene is TRBV6-5, the J gene TRBJ1-5, with D unclear. The CDR3 runs 14 residues. The germline gives CDR1 MNHEY, CDR2 SVGAGI. V was clipped by 0 bases and J by 2 bases, with 5 bases between them.

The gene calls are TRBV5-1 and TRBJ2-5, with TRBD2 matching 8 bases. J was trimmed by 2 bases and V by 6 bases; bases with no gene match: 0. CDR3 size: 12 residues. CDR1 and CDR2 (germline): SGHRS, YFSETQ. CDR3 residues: CASKRGQETQYF. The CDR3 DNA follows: TGCGCCAGCAAGCGGGGGCAAGAGACCCAGTACTTC.

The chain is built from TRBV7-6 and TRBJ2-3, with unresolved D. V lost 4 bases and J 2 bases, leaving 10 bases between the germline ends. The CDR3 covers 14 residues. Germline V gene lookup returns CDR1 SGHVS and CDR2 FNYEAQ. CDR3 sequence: CASSSLGDTDTQYF. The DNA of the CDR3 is TGTGCCAGCAGCTCACTTGGGGACACAGATACGCAGTATTTT.

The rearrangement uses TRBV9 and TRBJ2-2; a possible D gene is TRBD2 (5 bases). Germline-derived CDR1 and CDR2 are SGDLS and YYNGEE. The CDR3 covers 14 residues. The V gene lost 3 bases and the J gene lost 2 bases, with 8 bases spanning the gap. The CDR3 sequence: CASSAAGNTGELFF. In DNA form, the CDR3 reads TGTGCCAGCAGCGCGGCGGGCAACACCGGGGAGCTGTTTTTT.

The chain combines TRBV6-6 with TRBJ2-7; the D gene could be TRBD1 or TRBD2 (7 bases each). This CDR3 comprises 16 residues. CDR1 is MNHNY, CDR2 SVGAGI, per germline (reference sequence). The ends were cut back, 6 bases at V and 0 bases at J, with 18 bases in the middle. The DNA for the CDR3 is TGTGCCAGCAGAGTACAGGGGCGGGGGAGCTCCTACGAGCAGTACTTC. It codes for CASRVQGRGSSYEQYF.

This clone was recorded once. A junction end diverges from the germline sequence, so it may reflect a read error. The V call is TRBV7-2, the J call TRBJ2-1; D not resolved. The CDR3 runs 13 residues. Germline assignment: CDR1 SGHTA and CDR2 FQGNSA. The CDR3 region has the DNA TGTGCCAGCAGCTTAGACTCCAACAATGAGCAGTTCTTC. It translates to CASSLDSNNEQFF.